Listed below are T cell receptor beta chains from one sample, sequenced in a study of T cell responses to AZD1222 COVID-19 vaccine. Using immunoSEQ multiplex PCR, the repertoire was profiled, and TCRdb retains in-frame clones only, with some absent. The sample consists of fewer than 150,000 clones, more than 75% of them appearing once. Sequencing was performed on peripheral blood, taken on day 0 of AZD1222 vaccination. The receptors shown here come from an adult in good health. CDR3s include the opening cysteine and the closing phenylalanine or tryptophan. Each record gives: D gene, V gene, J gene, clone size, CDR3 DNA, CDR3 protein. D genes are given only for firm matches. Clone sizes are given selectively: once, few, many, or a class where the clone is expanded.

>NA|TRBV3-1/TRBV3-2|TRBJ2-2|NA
TGTGCCAGCAGCCAAGATTGGGGCCGACGTAACACCGGGGAGCTGTTTTTT
CASSQDWGRRNTGELFF
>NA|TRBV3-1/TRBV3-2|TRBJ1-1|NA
TGTGCCAGCAGCCAGTCGGCGGGCACTGAAGCTTTCTTT
CASSQSAGTEAFF
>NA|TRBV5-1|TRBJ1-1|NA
TGCGCCAGCAGCCCCCGAGACAGGAACACTGAAGCTTTCTTT
CASSPRDRNTEAFF
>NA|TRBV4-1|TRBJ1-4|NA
TGCGCCAGCAGCCAAGGGGTGGGTAATGAAAAACTGTTTTTT
CASSQGVGNEKLFF
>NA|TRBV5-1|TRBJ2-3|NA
TGCGCCAGCAGGGAGGACCCGGGGTCGACAGTTCCGGAGATTAGAACAGATACGCAGTATTTT
CASREDPGSTVPEIRTDTQYF
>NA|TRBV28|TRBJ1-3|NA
TGTGCCAGCAGTACCCTACAGCTACGCTCTGGAAACACCATATATTTT
CASSTLQLRSGNTIYF
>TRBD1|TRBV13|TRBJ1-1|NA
TGTGCCAGCAGCCGCCTTTTACAGGGGCCAACGAACACTGAAGCTTTCTTT
CASSRLLQGPTNTEAFF
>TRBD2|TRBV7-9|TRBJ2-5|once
TGTGCCAGCACGGGGGCTAGCGGGGGGGTGGAGACCCAGTACTTC
CASTGASGGVETQYF
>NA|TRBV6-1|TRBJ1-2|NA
TGTGCCAGCAGCGAAGATGGCTACACCTTC
CASSEDGYTF
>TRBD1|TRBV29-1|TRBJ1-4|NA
TGCAGCGTTTTACAGGGGAATGAAAAACTGTTTTTT
CSVLQGNEKLFF
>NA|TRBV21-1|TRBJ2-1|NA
TGTGCCAGCAGCAAAGGGGGCTGGTGGCGGGGGTTTTACAATGAGCAGTTCTTC
CASSKGGWWRGFYNEQFF
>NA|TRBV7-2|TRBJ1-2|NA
TGTGCCAGCAGCTTAGGTCCGGTGGGGGGCGGAGTCCCCTATGGCTACACCTTC
CASSLGPVGGGVPYGYTF
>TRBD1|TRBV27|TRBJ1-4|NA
TGTGCCAGCAGTTTTCAGGGGGCGAACGAAAAACTGTTTTTT
CASSFQGANEKLFF
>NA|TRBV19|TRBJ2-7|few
TGTGCCAGTAGTATCGGCAGGGCGTACGAGCAGTACTTC
CASSIGRAYEQYF
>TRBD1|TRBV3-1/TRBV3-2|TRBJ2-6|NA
TGTGCCAGCAGCCATATAGGGGGCAGTGGGGCCAACGTCCTGACTTTC
CASSHIGGSGANVLTF